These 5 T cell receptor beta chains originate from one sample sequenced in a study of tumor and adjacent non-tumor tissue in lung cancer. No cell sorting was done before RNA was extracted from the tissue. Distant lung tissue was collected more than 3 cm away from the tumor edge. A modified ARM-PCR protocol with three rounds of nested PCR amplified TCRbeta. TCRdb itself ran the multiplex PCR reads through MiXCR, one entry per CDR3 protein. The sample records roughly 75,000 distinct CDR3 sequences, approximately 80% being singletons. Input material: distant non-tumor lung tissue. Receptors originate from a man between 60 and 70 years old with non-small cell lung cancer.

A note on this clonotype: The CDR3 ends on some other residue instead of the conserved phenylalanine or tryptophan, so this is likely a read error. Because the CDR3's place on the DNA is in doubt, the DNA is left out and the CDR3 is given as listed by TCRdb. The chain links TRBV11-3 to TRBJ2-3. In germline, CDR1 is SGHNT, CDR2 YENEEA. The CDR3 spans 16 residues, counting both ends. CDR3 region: CASSPRTSRITDTQCS.

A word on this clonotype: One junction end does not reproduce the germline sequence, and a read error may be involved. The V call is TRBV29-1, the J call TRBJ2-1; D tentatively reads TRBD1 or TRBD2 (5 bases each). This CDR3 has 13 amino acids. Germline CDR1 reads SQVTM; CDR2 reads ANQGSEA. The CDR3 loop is CNVWGGRYDEQFF. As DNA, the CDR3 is TGTAACGTTTGGGGCGGGCGGTATGATGAGCAGTTCTTC.

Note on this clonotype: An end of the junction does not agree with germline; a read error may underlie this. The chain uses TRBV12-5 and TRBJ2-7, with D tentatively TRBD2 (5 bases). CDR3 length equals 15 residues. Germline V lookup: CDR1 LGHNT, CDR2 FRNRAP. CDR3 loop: CASGLDHTGSYERYF. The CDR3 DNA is TGTGCTAGTGGTTTGGACCACACGGGAAGCTACGAGCGGTACTTC. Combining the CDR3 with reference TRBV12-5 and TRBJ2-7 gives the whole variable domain DARVTQTPRHKVTEMGQEVTMRCQPILGHNTVFWYRQTMMQGLELLAYFRNRAPLDDSGMPKDRFSAEMPDATLATLKIQPSEPRDSAVYFCASGLDHTGSYERYFGPGTRLTVT.

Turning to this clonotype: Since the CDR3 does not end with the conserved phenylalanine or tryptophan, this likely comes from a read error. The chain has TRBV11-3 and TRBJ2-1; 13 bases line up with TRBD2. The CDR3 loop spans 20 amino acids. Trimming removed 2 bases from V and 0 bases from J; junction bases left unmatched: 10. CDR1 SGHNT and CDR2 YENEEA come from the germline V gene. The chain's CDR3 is CASSLHTGTSGASSYNEQFL. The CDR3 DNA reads TGTGCCAGCAGCTTACACACCGGGACTAGCGGGGCAAGCTCCTACAATGAGCAGTTCTTA.

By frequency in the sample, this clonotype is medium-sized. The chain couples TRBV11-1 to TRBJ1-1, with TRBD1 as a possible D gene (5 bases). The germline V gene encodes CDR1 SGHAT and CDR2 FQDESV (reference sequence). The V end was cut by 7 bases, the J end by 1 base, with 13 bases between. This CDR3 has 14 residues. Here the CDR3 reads CASTTNGGNTEAFF. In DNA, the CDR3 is TGTGCCAGCACTACAAACGGGGGGAACACTGAAGCTTTCTTT.